This is a list of T cell receptor beta chains from one sample in a study of Graves' ophthalmopathy and Graves' hyperthyroidism. MiXCR was run by TCRdb on the multiplex PCR reads, yielding one entry per CDR3 protein. The sample carries 600,000 to 650,000 distinct CDR3 sequences, 22% recorded once. The sample taken for sequencing was peripheral blood. Every receptor here comes from a woman between 18 and 30 years old with stable Graves' hyperthyroidism. Some clones in this sample may be carry-over from other donors' samples. Each CDR3 is given with its conserved first and last residue. A D gene is named only where the DNA matches it firmly. Size values are once, few and many counts, or a class for expanded clones, and some rows have none.

clone size	D gene	J gene	V gene	CDR3 protein	CDR3 DNA
many	-	TRBJ2-7	TRBV10-2	CASSVQGKYEQYF	TGCGCCAGCAGTGTGCAGGGGAAGTACGAGCAGTACTTC
many	-	TRBJ2-7	TRBV15	CATSRDLLASSYEQYF	TGTGCCACCAGCAGAGATCTCTTGGCCAGCTCCTACGAGCAGTACTTC
-	-	TRBJ1-6	TRBV18	CASSPDSTPAPLHF	TGTGCCAGCTCACCGGACTCGACCCCCGCGCCCCTCCACTTT
-	TRBD1	TRBJ1-2	TRBV12-3/TRBV12-4	CASSFPGDRANYGYTF	TGTGCCAGCAGTTTCCCAGGAGACAGGGCTAACTATGGCTACACCTTC
many	-	TRBJ1-1	TRBV7-9	CASSSHSGGNTEAFF	TGTGCCAGCAGCTCCCACTCTGGGGGAAACACTGAAGCTTTCTTT
many	-	TRBJ2-2	TRBV12-3/TRBV12-4	CASSPLGDDTGELFF	TGTGCCAGCAGTCCCTTGGGGGACGACACCGGGGAGCTGTTTTTT
-	-	TRBJ2-2	TRBV9	CASSAGHTNTGELFF	TGTGCCAGCAGCGCGGGACACACGAACACCGGGGAGCTGTTTTTT
-	-	TRBJ1-5	TRBV6-1	CASSGSTGHSNQPQHF	TGTGCCAGCAGTGGATCGACAGGCCATAGCAATCAGCCCCAGCATTTT
many	-	TRBJ2-5	TRBV5-1	CASSLYRQGGETQYF	TGCGCCAGCAGCTTGTATCGCCAGGGGGGAGAGACCCAGTACTTC
many	-	TRBJ1-1	TRBV19	CASSPSFDSEAFF	TGTGCCAGTAGCCCCTCGTTCGACAGTGAAGCTTTCTTT
many	-	TRBJ1-1	TRBV29-1	CSVEGSTEAFF	TGCAGCGTTGAGGGGTCCACTGAAGCTTTCTTT
few	-	TRBJ2-7	TRBV9	CASSVGRAQSEQYF	TGTGCCAGCAGCGTAGGGAGGGCCCAGTCCGAGCAGTACTTC
many	-	TRBJ2-7	TRBV6-1	CASSARATYEQYF	TGTGCCAGCAGCGCGAGGGCAACCTACGAGCAGTACTTC
-	-	TRBJ1-1	TRBV6-4	CASSPGQGRGNTEAFF	TGTGCCAGCAGCCCGGGGCAGGGGCGGGGGAACACTGAAGCTTTCTTT
once	TRBD2	TRBJ2-3	TRBV20-1	CSARDIHSGRTDTQYF	TGCAGTGCTAGAGATATTCATAGCGGGCGCACAGATACGCAGTATTTT